These 21 T cell receptor beta chains share one sample of origin, sequenced in a study of T cells in Graves' hyperthyroidism and ophthalmopathy. The TCR beta CDR3 regions underwent amplification using RNA transcripts as the source. The TCR CDR3 was amplified in a first-round RT-PCR using the HTBI primer set. One entry per CDR3 protein, called by TCRdb with MiXCR from the multiplex PCR reads. The profile shows roughly 170,000 distinct CDR3 sequences, just under 9.5% of them singletons. Input material: blood. These receptors originate from a woman between 18 and 30 years old with Graves' hyperthyroidism that later progressed to Graves' ophthalmopathy.

This clonotype was detected many times. This sequence joins TRBV7-2 and TRBJ2-1; 14 bases line up with TRBD2. The CDR3 extends over 15 amino acids. The germline V gene encodes CDR1 SGHTA and CDR2 FQGNSA. The V segment lost 5 bases and the J segment 7 bases; nucleotides outside the gene matches: 4. Here the CDR3 reads CASSPRLAGGNEQFF. The CDR3 DNA reads TGTGCCAGCAGCCCCCGACTAGCGGGGGGGAATGAGCAGTTCTTC.

This clonotype was recorded at least ten times. The V and J genes are TRBV18 and TRBJ2-1; the match to TRBD2 covers 7 bases. CDR1 is KGHSH, CDR2 LQKENI, per germline. The CDR3 runs to 17 residues. J lost 0 bases, V lost 2 bases, and 7 bases had no gene match. In DNA, the CDR3 is TGTGCCAGCTCACCAGCCCTGGGAGGGCCCTCCTACAATGAGCAGTTCTTC. Residues: CASSPALGGPSYNEQFF.

This clonotype was detected ten times or more. V is TRBV6-1 and J is TRBJ1-2; D is unclear. This CDR3 has 13 amino acids. V gave up 6 bases and J gave up 2 bases, with 10 bases separating them. The germline V gene encodes CDR1 MNHNS and CDR2 SASEGT. CDR3 DNA: TGTGCCAGCAGCTTGGTGGCCAACTATGGCTACACCTTC. As protein: CASSLVANYGYTF.

This clonotype has at least ten counts. CDR3 amino acids: CASSPTRYSGRAYEQYF. The CDR3 nucleotides read TGTGCCAGCAGTCCAACCCGGTATAGCGGGAGGGCCTACGAGCAGTACTTC. The gene calls are TRBV27 and TRBJ2-7, with 11 bases aligning to TRBD2. V lost 5 bases, J lost 2 bases, and 11 bases stayed unmatched. Per the germline V gene, CDR1 is MNHEY and CDR2 is SMNVEV (reference sequence). This CDR3 is 17 amino acids long.

For this clonotype: Since a much larger clone is just one base distant, this may be a read error. The chain combines TRBV5-1 with TRBJ1-5; 7 bases map to TRBD1. Germline values: CDR1 SGHRS, CDR2 YFSETQ. The CDR3 loop spans 13 amino acids. The CDR3 spells CAGSLAGGQPQHF. In DNA form, the CDR3 reads TGCGCCGGCAGCTTGGCAGGGGGTCAGCCCCAGCATTTT.

This clonotype showed up many times. The gene calls are TRBV30 and TRBJ1-1; D is possibly TRBD1 (6 bases). In germline, CDR1 is GTSNPN, CDR2 SVGIG (reference sequence). This CDR3 is built from 11 residues. V lost 4 bases to trimming and J lost 7 bases, with 10 bases between them. This chain's CDR3 is CAWKAGVEAFF. The CDR3 DNA is TGTGCCTGGAAAGCAGGGGTTGAAGCTTTCTTT.

This clonotype has only a few counts. A single base separates this from a much larger clone, so it may be a read error. The chain recombines TRBV6-2 or TRBV6-3 with TRBJ1-1; 8 positions match TRBD1. Germline V gene data show CDR1 as MNHEY and CDR2 as SVGEGT. CDR3 length equals 13 residues. The CDR3 region has the DNA TGTGCCAGCAGTCGTCCAGGGGGCACTGAAGCTCTCTTT. Its protein is CASSRPGGTEALF.

This clonotype has more than one count but fewer than ten. The chain employs TRBV4-1 and TRBJ1-5, with D perhaps TRBD1 (5 bases). CDR1 MGHRA and CDR2 YSYEKL come from the germline V gene. The CDR3 sequence is 18 residues long. Trimming stripped 0 bases from V and 6 bases from J, with 21 bases between. CDR3: CASSQDILNLRDRQPQHF. The CDR3 nucleotides read TGCGCCAGCAGCCAAGATATCTTAAACCTCAGGGATCGTCAGCCCCAGCATTTT.

This clonotype appeared many times. CDR3 in amino acids: CSASPLAGVGNEQFF. CDR3 sequence (DNA): TGCAGTGCTAGCCCCCTAGCGGGAGTCGGGAATGAGCAGTTCTTC. The chain employs TRBV20-1 and TRBJ2-1; 10 positions match TRBD2. The CDR3 loop spans 15 amino acids. Trimming cost V 3 bases and J 7 bases; bases outside gene matches: 9. CDR1 and CDR2 (germline): DFQATT, SNEGSKA (reference sequence).

This clonotype was detected a few times. It may be a read error: a sequence one base away is much more abundant. V gene TRBV12-3 or TRBV12-4 combines with J gene TRBJ2-1, with 10 bases identical to TRBD2. The CDR3 spans 16 residues. J lost 4 bases, V lost 5 bases, and 8 bases had no gene match. The chain's CDR3 is CASSPTSGDPYNEQFF. The CDR3 nucleotides read TGTGCCAGCAGTCCTACTAGCGGGGACCCTTACAATGAGCAGTTCTTC.

This clonotype has at least ten counts. This sequence joins TRBV11-3 and TRBJ2-1, with D uncertain. CDR3 length: 14 amino acids. V was pared by 5 bases and J by 5 bases, with 13 bases between. CDR1 is SGHNT and CDR2 is YENEEA in the germline V gene. CDR3 DNA: TGTGCCAGCAGCCTACGTCTTACCCACAATGAGCAGTTCTTC. It yields the protein CASSLRLTHNEQFF. The full variable domain, completed using reference TRBV11-3 and TRBJ2-1, is EAGVVQSPRYKIIEKKQPVAFWCNPISGHNTLYWYLQNLGQGPELLIRYENEEAVDDSQLPKDRFSAERLKGVDSTLKIQPAELGDSAVYLCASSLRLTHNEQFFGPGTRLTVL.

Ten or more counts support this clonotype. The gene calls are TRBV20-1 and TRBJ1-1; the D gene is possibly TRBD1 (6 bases). Trimming shortened V by 3 bases and J by 7 bases, and 12 bases separated the two germline ends. This CDR3 contains 12 residues. Germline CDR1 reads DFQATT; CDR2 reads SNEGSKA (reference sequence). CDR3 DNA sequence: TGCAGTGCTAGCGACGGAGGGGGTGAAGCTTTCTTT. Encoded protein: CSASDGGGEAFF.

The table lists this clonotype with a count of one. V usage is TRBV5-5 and J usage is TRBJ1-1; tentative D call: TRBD1 (6 bases). From germline, CDR1 is SGHKS and CDR2 YYEKEE (reference sequence). Trimming pared 4 bases from V and 3 bases from J, leaving 16 bases between. CDR3 size: 15 residues. The CDR3: CASSPVTGLYTEAFF. CDR3 sequence (DNA): TGTGCCAGCAGCCCAGTCACAGGGTTATACACTGAAGCTTTCTTT.

This clonotype showed up many times. With a much larger clone just one base away, this may be a read error. The V call is TRBV11-2, the J call TRBJ2-3, with D maybe TRBD2 (7 bases). The CDR3 length is 15 residues. CDR1 is SGHAT, CDR2 FQNNGV, per germline. The CDR3 nucleotides are TGTGCCAGCAGCTTCGGGGGGCCTCCAACAGGTACGCAGTATTTT. Its protein is CASSFGGPPTGTQYF.

This clonotype was seen repeatedly, ten times or more. This rearrangement joins TRBV11-2 to TRBJ2-1; D is uncertain. Deletions cut 6 bases from V and 1 base from J, with 4 bases between. CDR1 and CDR2 from the germline V gene are SGHAT and FQNNGV. CDR3 length: 12 residues. CDR3 amino acids: CASRWSYNEQFF. CDR3 nucleotides: TGTGCCAGCAGGTGGTCCTACAATGAGCAGTTCTTC.

This clonotype has at least ten counts. V is TRBV3-1 and J is TRBJ2-3; 8 bases align to TRBD1. The V segment lost 0 bases and the J segment 1 base; nucleotides outside the gene matches: 0. The V gene's germline CDR1 is LGHDT and CDR2 YNNKEL (reference sequence). This CDR3 comprises 15 residues. Here the CDR3 DNA reads TGTGCCAGCAGCCAAGAGACAGGGGGCACAGATACGCAGTATTTT. It yields the protein CASSQETGGTDTQYF.

This clonotype was found many times. The gene calls are TRBV19 and TRBJ2-1; 7 nucleotides line up with TRBD1. There are 17 residues in the CDR3. Per the germline V gene, CDR1 is LNHDA and CDR2 is SQIVND (reference sequence). V trimming: 5 bases; J trimming: 5 bases; junction bases outside the gene matches: 15. The CDR3 sequence: CASSDTDRTRSDNEQFF. For the CDR3, the DNA is TGTGCCAGTAGTGATACGGACAGGACCCGCTCAGACAATGAGCAGTTCTTC.

This clonotype appeared many times. This rearrangement joins TRBV11-1 to TRBJ1-1, with D unresolved. CDR3 size: 16 residues. Trimming pared 5 bases from V and 0 bases from J, leaving 16 bases between. The germline CDR1 and CDR2 sequences are SGHAT and FQDESV (reference sequence). The CDR3 DNA follows: TGTGCCAGCAGCCCAAAACGGTGGGCAGTGAACACTGAAGCTTTCTTT. Translating it yields CASSPKRWAVNTEAFF.

The sample holds a few counts of this clonotype. V gene TRBV18 combines with J gene TRBJ1-3; D unclear. With 5 bases removed from V and 1 base from J, the gap between germline ends came to 9 bases. From germline, CDR1 is KGHSH and CDR2 LQKENI. The CDR3 has 14 residues. The CDR3: CASSLSVSGNTIYF. CDR3 nucleotides: TGTGCCAGCTCATTGTCAGTATCTGGAAACACCATATATTTT. The full variable domain, its missing parts supplied by reference TRBV18 and TRBJ1-3, is NAGVMQNPRHLVRRRGQEARLRCSPMKGHSHVYWYRQLPEEGLKFMVYLQKENIIDESGMPKERFSAEFPKEGPSILRIQQVVRGDSAAYFCASSLSVSGNTIYFGEGSWLTVV.

Comments on this clonotype: A much larger clone differs by one base, so this may be a read error. The chain links TRBV2 to TRBJ2-3; 9 bases fit TRBD1. The junction had 5 bases not matched to a gene; V was cut back by 5 bases and J by 5 bases. CDR3 length: 14 residues. CDR1 and CDR2 (germline): SNHLY, FYNNEI. The CDR3 reads CASSIGTGLDTQYF. CDR3 DNA sequence: TGTGCCAGCAGTATCGGGACAGGGTTAGATACGCAGTATTTT.

This clonotype was observed many times. This chain uses TRBV6-1 with TRBJ2-3; tentatively, D is TRBD1 (6 bases). V was clipped by 6 bases and J by 4 bases, with 17 bases between them. This CDR3 has 15 residues. CDR1 is MNHNS, CDR2 SASEGT, per germline. The CDR3 DNA is TGTGCCAGCAGGGGGTTACAGAACAGGGCAGATACGCAGTATTTT. Its translation is CASRGLQNRADTQYF.